What follows are 2 T cell receptor beta chains derived from one specimen sequenced in a study of T cells in Graves' hyperthyroidism and ophthalmopathy. TCR beta CDR3 region amplification was performed from RNA transcripts. The TCR CDR3 first-round RT-PCR relied on the HTBI primer set. TCRdb ran MiXCR on the multiplex PCR reads and lists one entry per CDR3 protein. The profile covers approximately 360,000 distinct CDR3 sequences, with approximately 15% appearing a single time and around a quarter taken by the ten largest. The material sequenced was blood. Receptors were obtained from a woman under 30 with Graves' hyperthyroidism that later progressed to Graves' ophthalmopathy.

The chain has TRBV3-1 and TRBJ2-2; D perhaps matches TRBD1 (6 bases). The CDR3 runs 15 residues. The V end was cut by 4 bases, the J end by 4 bases, with 13 bases between. Germline CDR1 reads LGHDT; CDR2 reads YNNKEL (reference sequence). Written as DNA, the CDR3 is TGTGCCAGCAGCCCCCCGGGACAACTCACCGGGGAGCTGTTTTTT. Its translation: CASSPPGQLTGELFF. The entire variable domain, with the rest obtained from reference TRBV3-1 and TRBJ2-2, is as follows: DTAVSQTPKYLVTQMGNDKSIKCEQNLGHDTMYWYKQDSKKFLKIMFSYNNKELIINETVPNRFSPKSPDKAHLNLHINSLELGDSAVYFCASSPPGQLTGELFFGEGSRLTVL.

This chain joins TRBV18 and TRBJ1-1; 7 bases align to TRBD1. V dropped 3 bases and J dropped 1; count of bases not matched to a gene: 5. Per germline, CDR1 KGHSH and CDR2 LQKENI. This CDR3 spans 15 amino acids. The CDR3: CASSPVGDRNTEAFF. The CDR3 bases are TGTGCCAGCTCACCCGTGGGGGACAGGAACACTGAAGCTTTCTTT.